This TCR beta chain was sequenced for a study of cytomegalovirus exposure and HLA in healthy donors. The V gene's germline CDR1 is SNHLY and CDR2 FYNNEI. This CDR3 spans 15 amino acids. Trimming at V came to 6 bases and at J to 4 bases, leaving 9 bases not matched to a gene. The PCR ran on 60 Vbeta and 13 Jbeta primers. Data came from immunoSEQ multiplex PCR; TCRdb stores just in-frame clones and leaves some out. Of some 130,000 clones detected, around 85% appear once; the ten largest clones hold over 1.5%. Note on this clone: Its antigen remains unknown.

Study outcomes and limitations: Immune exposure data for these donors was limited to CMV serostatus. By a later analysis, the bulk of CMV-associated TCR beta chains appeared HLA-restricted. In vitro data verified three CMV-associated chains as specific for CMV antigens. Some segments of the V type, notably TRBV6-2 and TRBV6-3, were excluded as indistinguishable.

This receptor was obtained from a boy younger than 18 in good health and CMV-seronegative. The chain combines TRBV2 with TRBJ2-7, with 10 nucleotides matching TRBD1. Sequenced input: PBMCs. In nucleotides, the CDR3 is TGTGCCAGCAGGGCTACCGGGACAGGGGAATACGAGCAGTACTTC. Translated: CASRATGTGEYEQYF.